This note documents a single TCR beta chain sequence. The data were obtained in a study of blood T cell repertoires in COVID-19. Study in general: The origin of the acute and convalescent COVID-19 samples was the United States, Italy and Spain. From T cells, B-cell-depleted T cells, or PBMCs came the material, which was cDNA or gDNA.

While infection was still active, Seattle patients were enrolled and then followed longitudinally. Authors' processing steps: Nucleated cell counts were estimated from reference gene primer amplification. Clones were sequenced by immunoSEQ multiplex PCR, and TCRdb holds only the in-frame ones, with some missing. That table furnishes V, J and clone size, whereas the DNA furnished D and trimming. The sample has 300,000 to 350,000 clones; about 90% are singletons. The TCR was taken from a woman aged 45-59 years with COVID-19, enrolled during active disease. What was sequenced was peripheral blood.

The CDR3 region is CASSLAGPTYEQYF. The CDR3 DNA is TGTGCCAGCAGCTTGGCGGGCCCGACCTACGAGCAGTACTTC. This chain links TRBV7-2 with TRBJ2-7; perhaps TRBD2 as D (5 bases). The V end lost 3 bases, the J end lost 2 bases, and 11 bases lay between the germline ends. The CDR3 consists of 14 residues. In germline, CDR1 is SGHTA, CDR2 FQGNSA.